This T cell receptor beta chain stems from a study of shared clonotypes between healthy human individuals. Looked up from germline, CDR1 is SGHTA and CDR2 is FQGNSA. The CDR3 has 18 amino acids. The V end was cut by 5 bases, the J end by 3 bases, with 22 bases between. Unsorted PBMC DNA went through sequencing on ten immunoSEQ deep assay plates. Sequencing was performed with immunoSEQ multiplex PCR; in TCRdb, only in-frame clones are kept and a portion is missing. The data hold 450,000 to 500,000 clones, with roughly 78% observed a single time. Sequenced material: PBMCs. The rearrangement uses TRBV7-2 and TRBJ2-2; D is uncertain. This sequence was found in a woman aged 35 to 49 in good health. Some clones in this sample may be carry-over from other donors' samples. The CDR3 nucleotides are TGTGCCAGCAGCCTCGATTGGTTGCGGCACGCTTACACCGGGGAGCTGTTTTTT. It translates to CASSLDWLRHAYTGELFF.